The 30 T cell receptor beta chains below come from one sample, sequenced in a study of CD8 T cells in ankylosing spondylitis (dated by TCRdb to about 2017). What the study reported, not specific to this receptor: A TCR beta motif of roughly 8 highly homologous amino acid variants appeared characteristic of blood from ankylosing spondylitis patients.

These receptors are not linked to any known antigen. Libraries were constructed by 5' RACE. The sequencer was an Illumina HiSeq 2500. In TCRdb, the public reads were trimmed at Q25 with fastp and aligned with MiXCR, with productive beta chains retained. Rows are combined by CDR3 protein, so each entry shows the most common genes and DNA. Counted in this sample were about 480,000 distinct CDR3 sequences; about a sixth of them appeared once. Clones ranked in the top ten supply over 1% of the sample. Sequenced material: blood, either unsorted or a sorted T cell fraction (not recorded which). Receptor source: a male donor with ankylosing spondylitis.

V is TRBV2 and J is TRBJ1-4; TRBD1 might be the D (5 bases). The V end lost 8 bases, the J end lost 7 bases, and 26 bases lay between the germline ends. The CDR3 contains 17 residues. Germline lookup yields CDR1 SNHLY and CDR2 FYNNEI. The CDR3 spells CASRNPGSGQRGEKLFF. The CDR3 coding sequence is TGTGCCAGCCGGAATCCGGGATCGGGGCAGAGGGGTGAAAAACTGTTTTTT.

V is TRBV30 and J is TRBJ2-7; 7 bases map to TRBD1. With 5 bases clipped from V and 0 bases from J, the junction kept 4 bases outside the gene matches. This CDR3 is 13 amino acids long. Germline CDR1 GTSNPN, CDR2 SVGIG (reference sequence). The CDR3 DNA reads TGTGCCTGGGCTACAGGGGCCTCCTACGAGCAGTACTTC. It yields the protein CAWATGASYEQYF.

The chain joins TRBV14 to TRBJ1-1; TRBD1 is a possible D gene (5 bases). Trimming removed 8 bases from V and 0 bases from J, with 13 bases in between. CDR1 is SGHDN, CDR2 FVKESK, per germline. The length of the CDR3 is 14 residues. The DNA of the CDR3 is TGTGCCAGCTTCCTCCTGGGGGTGAACACTGAAGCTTTCTTT. Residues: CASFLLGVNTEAFF. Filled out from reference TRBV14 and TRBJ1-1, the complete variable domain reads EAGVTQFPSHSVIEKGQTVTLRCDPISGHDNLYWYRRVMGKEIKFLLHFVKESKQDESGMPNNRFLAERTGGTYSTLKVQPAELEDSGVYFCASFLLGVNTEAFFGQGTRLTVV.

This clonotype was recorded a few times. V and J are TRBV7-9 and TRBJ2-1, with D uncertain. V gave up 7 bases and J gave up 0 bases, with 10 bases separating them. The CDR3 runs to 14 residues. The germline V gene encodes CDR1 SEHNR and CDR2 FQNEAQ (reference sequence). CDR3 coding DNA: TGTGCCAGCATCGGTATCAGCTCCTACAATGAGCAGTTCTTC. Translated, it gives CASIGISSYNEQFF. Complete variable domain (other parts from reference TRBV7-9 and TRBJ2-1): DTGVSQNPRHKITKRGQNVTFRCDPISEHNRLYWYRQTLGQGPEFLTYFQNEAQLEKSRLLSDRFSAERPKGSFSTLEIQRTEQGDSAMYLCASIGISSYNEQFFGPGTRLTVL.

This rearrangement joins TRBV27 to TRBJ2-2, with D possibly TRBD1 on 6 matching bases. This CDR3 is built from 16 residues. The ends were cut back, 3 bases at V and 6 bases at J, with 17 bases in the middle. From germline, CDR1 is MNHEY and CDR2 SMNVEV (reference sequence). The CDR3 bases are TGTGCCAGCAGTTTCCTCGGGACAAACTATCCCGGGGAGCTGTTTTTT. Protein sequence: CASSFLGTNYPGELFF.

The CDR3: CATTSPGSGANVLTF. The CDR3 region has the DNA TGTGCCACCACCTCTCCGGGTTCTGGGGCCAACGTCCTGACTTTC. The chain uses TRBV15 and TRBJ2-6; D gene unclear. This CDR3 comprises 15 residues. Germline CDR1 is LNHNV and CDR2 is YYDKDF (reference sequence). Trimming pared 7 bases from V and 1 base from J, leaving 11 bases between.

The genes are TRBV6-1 and TRBJ1-5; 8 nucleotides match TRBD1. Unmatched junction bases numbered 8, after V lost 2 bases and J lost 5 bases. Germline CDR1 and CDR2: MNHNS and SASEGT. The CDR3 loop spans 16 amino acids. The DNA for the CDR3 is TGTGCCAGCAGTGAATTAGGACAGGGACTCCATCAGCCCCAGCATTTT. It encodes CASSELGQGLHQPQHF.

This clonotype was detected a few times. The chain has TRBV5-1 and TRBJ2-7; 7 bases fit TRBD1. The J segment lost 2 bases and the V segment lost 4 bases, leaving 12 bases of the junction unmatched. The germline V gene has CDR1 SGHRS and CDR2 YFSETQ. The CDR3 sequence is 16 residues long. CDR3 nucleotide sequence: TGCGCCAGCAGCCGGGGACAGCCACAATCTCCCTACGAGCAGTACTTC. It translates to CASSRGQPQSPYEQYF.

This clonotype was observed a few times. The chain is built from TRBV18 and TRBJ1-2; no clear D gene. Per germline, CDR1 KGHSH and CDR2 LQKENI. This CDR3 comprises 13 residues. Between the trimmed V and J ends, which lost 2 bases and 3 bases, there was a span of 7 bases. CDR3 residues: CASSPVEDYGYTF. Written as DNA, the CDR3 is TGTGCCAGCTCACCAGTTGAAGACTATGGCTACACCTTC.

The V and J genes are TRBV5-6 and TRBJ1-1; possibly TRBD1 for D (6 bases). V dropped 3 bases and J dropped 4 bases, with 19 bases sitting between them. The CDR3 consists of 16 residues. Germline assignment: CDR1 SGHDT and CDR2 YYEEEE. CDR3 region: CASSSRNQGRGTEAFF. In DNA, the CDR3 is TGTGCCAGCAGCTCCCGAAACCAGGGGCGGGGCACTGAAGCTTTCTTT.

The rearrangement joins TRBV3-1 to TRBJ2-1; TRBD2 agrees at 9 bases. V gave up 0 bases and J gave up 2 bases; unmatched junction bases: 5. Germline CDR1 and CDR2: LGHDT and YNNKEL (reference sequence). CDR3 length equals 17 residues. CDR3 nucleotide sequence: TGTGCCAGCAGCCAAGAACAAGGCGGGAGGGCCTACAATGAGCAGTTCTTC. Protein: CASSQEQGGRAYNEQFF.

The chain couples TRBV6-2 or TRBV6-3 to TRBJ2-1, with 8 bases matching TRBD2. The ends lost 0 bases at V and 4 bases at J; junction bases unmatched: 5. The V gene's germline CDR1 is MNHEY and CDR2 SVGEGT. The CDR3 spans 16 residues. The DNA of the CDR3 is TGTGCCAGCAGTTACTCGAAGCGGGAGTTGTACAATGAGCAGTTCTTC. As protein: CASSYSKRELYNEQFF.

The V call is TRBV2, the J call TRBJ1-6, with 8 bases that match TRBD1. J gave up 7 bases and V 6 bases, and 5 bases lay outside the gene matches. The germline gives CDR1 SNHLY, CDR2 FYNNEI. The CDR3 is 14 amino acids. The CDR3 sequence is CASSRTGGNSPLHF. The CDR3 DNA sequence: TGTGCCAGCAGCCGCACAGGGGGGAATTCACCCCTCCACTTT.

This clonotype was counted at least ten times. The V and J genes are TRBV10-3 and TRBJ1-3; 7 positions match TRBD1. The germline CDR1 and CDR2 sequences are ENHRY and SYGVKD. CDR3 length: 15 residues. The V gene end was trimmed by 5 bases and the J gene end by 1 base; junction bases not matched to a gene: 5. The CDR3 protein is CAISPTGASGNTIYF. Written as DNA, the CDR3 is TGTGCCATCAGTCCAACAGGGGCTTCTGGAAACACCATATATTTT.

In its sample, this clonotype was seen a few times. V gene TRBV29-1 combines with J gene TRBJ2-1, with TRBD2 identical over 9 bases. V shed 6 bases and J 0 bases; nucleotides not matched to a gene: 6. Germline lookup yields CDR1 SQVTM and CDR2 ANQGSEA. This CDR3 region has 15 residues. CDR3 DNA sequence: TGCAGCGTGCCCCATAGCGGGAGCTCCTACAATGAGCAGTTCTTC. As protein: CSVPHSGSSYNEQFF.

The rearrangement links TRBV20-1 to TRBJ1-1, with D unclear. Germline assignment: CDR1 DFQATT and CDR2 SNEGSKA (reference sequence). The CDR3 covers 13 residues. Trimming stripped 5 bases from V and 3 bases from J, with 13 bases between. The DNA for the CDR3 is TGCAGTGCTCCCCGATACCGGGACACTGAAGCTTTCTTT. Protein: CSAPRYRDTEAFF.

This chain uses TRBV5-1 with TRBJ2-3; TRBD1 aligns across 8 bases. Germline CDR1 and CDR2: SGHRS and YFSETQ. V trimming: 6 bases; J trimming: 1 base; junction bases outside the gene matches: 10. CDR3 length: 16 amino acids. The CDR3 loop is CASKRGDRTGTDTQYF. The CDR3 DNA reads TGCGCCAGCAAAAGGGGGGACAGGACGGGCACAGATACGCAGTATTTT.

The chain has TRBV5-1 and TRBJ2-1, with 9 bases that match TRBD1. V trimming: 3 bases; J trimming: 3 bases; junction bases outside the gene matches: 4. Germline CDR1 SGHRS, CDR2 YFSETQ. The CDR3 consists of 15 residues. CDR3 sequence reads: CASSSQGANYNEQFF. The CDR3 DNA reads TGCGCCAGCAGCTCACAGGGGGCTAACTACAATGAGCAGTTCTTC.

There are a few counts of this clonotype. The chain uses TRBV11-1 and TRBJ2-5; possible D gene TRBD2, 6 bases. Per germline, CDR1 SGHAT and CDR2 FQDESV (reference sequence). The V gene lost 2 bases and the J gene lost 0 bases, with 19 bases spanning the gap. The CDR3 totals 18 residues. The CDR3 reads CASSLLSWRDPYQETQYF. The CDR3 nucleotides are TGTGCCAGCAGCTTATTAAGCTGGAGGGACCCGTACCAAGAGACCCAGTACTTC.

In its sample, this clonotype was seen many times. This sequence joins TRBV29-1 and TRBJ2-7; D gene ambiguous. V dropped 4 bases and J dropped 6 bases, with 10 bases sitting between them. CDR1 SQVTM and CDR2 ANQGSEA come from the germline V gene. The CDR3 loop spans 11 amino acids. CDR3 loop: CSVGWVGEQYF. The DNA of the CDR3 is TGCAGCGTTGGGTGGGTCGGCGAGCAGTACTTC.

The chain joins TRBV27 to TRBJ2-3; perhaps TRBD1 as D (6 bases). Per germline, CDR1 MNHEY and CDR2 SMNVEV (reference sequence). The length of the CDR3 is 14 residues. V lost 5 bases to trimming and J lost 5 bases, with 14 bases between them. The CDR3 loop reads CASSLTGAEDTQYF. The CDR3 DNA reads as TGTGCCAGCAGTCTGACAGGCGCGGAAGATACGCAGTATTTT.

J is TRBJ2-5 and V is TRBV27, with 11 positions matching TRBD2. V dropped 3 bases and J dropped 2; count of bases not matched to a gene: 11. Germline V lookup: CDR1 MNHEY, CDR2 SMNVEV (reference sequence). The CDR3 consists of 18 residues. The CDR3 bases are TGTGCCAGCAGTTTTCATGGACTAGCGGGTGGGGAGCAAGAGACCCAGTACTTC. The encoded protein is CASSFHGLAGGEQETQYF.

This clonotype was seen only once. The J gene is TRBJ1-1, the V gene TRBV2; the D gene is possibly TRBD1 (5 bases). Trimming left V 8 bases short and J 0 bases short, with 13 bases between. This CDR3 has 14 residues. Germline values: CDR1 SNHLY, CDR2 FYNNEI. CDR3: CASQATALNTEAFF. CDR3 bases: TGTGCCAGCCAGGCGACAGCCCTGAACACTGAAGCTTTCTTT.

This clonotype came up a few times. The V gene is TRBV7-3, the J gene TRBJ2-1; TRBD2 aligns across 9 bases. In germline, CDR1 is SGHTA, CDR2 FQGTGA. The CDR3 spans 13 residues. Trimming cost V 3 bases and J 8 bases; bases outside gene matches: 2. Here the CDR3 DNA reads TGTGCCAGCAGCTTGGGACTAGCCTATGAGCAGTTCTTC. Amino acids: CASSLGLAYEQFF.

The rearrangement joins TRBV7-9 to TRBJ2-1; D is unresolved. This CDR3 contains 12 residues. V shed 6 bases and J shed 7 bases, with 10 bases lying between them. Germline-derived CDR1 and CDR2 are SEHNR and FQNEAQ (reference sequence). CDR3 loop: CASSPLVNEQFF. CDR3 coding DNA: TGTGCCAGCAGTCCTCTAGTGAATGAGCAGTTCTTC. Together with reference TRBV7-9 and TRBJ2-1, the CDR3 gives the full variable domain: DTGVSQNPRHKITKRGQNVTFRCDPISEHNRLYWYRQTLGQGPEFLTYFQNEAQLEKSRLLSDRFSAERPKGSFSTLEIQRTEQGDSAMYLCASSPLVNEQFFGPGTRLTVL.

CDR3 sequence (DNA): TGTGCCAGCAGACCCAAAGGACGGATAGGGCCCCAGCATTTT. Its protein product is CASRPKGRIGPQHF. The J gene is TRBJ1-5, the V gene TRBV6-1; D is unclear. Germline V gives CDR1 MNHNS, CDR2 SASEGT. Trimming removed 6 bases from V and 9 bases from J, with 18 bases in between. The CDR3 covers 14 residues.

This clonotype has a handful of counts. V is TRBV5-1 and J is TRBJ2-7; D may be TRBD2 (6 bases). The germline V gene has CDR1 SGHRS and CDR2 YFSETQ. Deletions cut 5 bases from V and 3 bases from J, with 18 bases between. The CDR3 extends over 15 amino acids. CDR3: CASRPVGGVFYEQYF. The CDR3 DNA reads TGCGCCAGCAGGCCGGTCGGCGGGGTTTTCTACGAGCAGTACTTC. Drawing the rest from reference TRBV5-1 and TRBJ2-7, the complete variable domain is KAGVTQTPRYLIKTRGQQVTLSCSPISGHRSVSWYQQTPGQGLQFLFEYFSETQRNKGNFPGRFSGRQFSNSRSEMNVSTLELGDSALYLCASRPVGGVFYEQYFGPGTRLTVT.

The chain has TRBV18 and TRBJ1-1; D is undetermined. CDR3 length: 14 residues. V was clipped by 5 bases and J by 1 base, with 11 bases between them. Per the germline V gene, CDR1 is KGHSH and CDR2 is LQKENI. The CDR3 DNA reads as TGTGCCAGCTCAGCAATCGATAAGAACACTGAAGCTTTCTTT. Amino acids: CASSAIDKNTEAFF.

This clonotype was recorded at least ten times. V usage is TRBV5-1 and J usage is TRBJ2-7, with 11 bases matching TRBD2. The V gene end was trimmed by 5 bases and the J gene end by 2 bases; junction bases not matched to a gene: 6. The CDR3 spans 15 residues. The germline V gene encodes CDR1 SGHRS and CDR2 YFSETQ. The CDR3 region has the DNA TGCGCCAGCAGTTTGCTAGCGGGGGGAGCCTACGAGCAGTACTTC. This translates into CASSLLAGGAYEQYF.

CDR3 sequence reads: CASSAPATSGGAGNEQFF. CDR3 DNA sequence: TGTGCCAGCAGCGCACCCGCTACTAGCGGGGGGGCAGGCAATGAGCAGTTCTTC. The chain is built from TRBV11-2 and TRBJ2-1; 13 bases are shared with TRBD2. The V gene's germline CDR1 is SGHAT and CDR2 FQNNGV. CDR3 size: 18 residues. J gave up 6 bases and V 5 bases, and 13 bases lay outside the gene matches.